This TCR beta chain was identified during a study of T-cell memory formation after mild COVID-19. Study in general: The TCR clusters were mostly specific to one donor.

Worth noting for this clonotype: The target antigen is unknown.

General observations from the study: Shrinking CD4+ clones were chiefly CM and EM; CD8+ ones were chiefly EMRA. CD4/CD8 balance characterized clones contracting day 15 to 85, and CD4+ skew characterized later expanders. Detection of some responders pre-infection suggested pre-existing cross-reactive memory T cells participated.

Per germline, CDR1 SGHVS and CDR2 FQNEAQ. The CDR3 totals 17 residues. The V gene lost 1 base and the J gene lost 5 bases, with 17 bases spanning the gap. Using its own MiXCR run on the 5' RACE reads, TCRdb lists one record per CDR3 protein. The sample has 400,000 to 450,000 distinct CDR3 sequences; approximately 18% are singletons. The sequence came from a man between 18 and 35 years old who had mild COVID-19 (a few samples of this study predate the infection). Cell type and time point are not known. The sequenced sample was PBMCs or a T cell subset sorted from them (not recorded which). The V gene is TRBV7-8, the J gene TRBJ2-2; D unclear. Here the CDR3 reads CASSLGGGSHQTGELFF. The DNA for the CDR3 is TGTGCCAGCAGCTTAGGTGGCGGATCACACCAGACCGGGGAGCTGTTTTTT.